Following are 31 T cell receptor beta chains from one sample sequenced in a study of neurological immune-mediated disorders. TCRdb recomputed calls from the 5' RACE reads with MiXCR, one row per CDR3 protein. The sample includes some 83,000 distinct CDR3 sequences, 2.5% to 3% of them seen just once. The sequenced sample consisted of PBMCs. Receptors originate from a woman aged 25-40 years with multiple sclerosis.

This clonotype showed up many times. The chain joins TRBV5-1 to TRBJ1-5; 8 nucleotides align to TRBD1. CDR3 length: 15 amino acids. V gave up 3 bases and J gave up 3 bases; unmatched junction bases: 5. CDR1 and CDR2 (germline): SGHRS, YFSETQ. The CDR3: CASSSTGDVNQPQHF. CDR3 nucleotides: TGCGCCAGCAGCTCGACAGGGGACGTCAATCAGCCCCAGCATTTT. Drawing the rest from reference TRBV5-1 and TRBJ1-5, the complete variable domain is KAGVTQTPRYLIKTRGQQVTLSCSPISGHRSVSWYQQTPGQGLQFLFEYFSETQRNKGNFPGRFSGRQFSNSRSEMNVSTLELGDSALYLCASSSTGDVNQPQHFGDGTRLSIL.

In its sample, this clonotype was seen many times. The chain is built from TRBV12-3 or TRBV12-4 and TRBJ1-4; D gene uncertain. The CDR3 runs 12 residues. Trimming removed 1 base from V and 8 bases from J, with 5 bases in between. CDR3 in amino acids: CASSLEEEKLFF. DNA for the CDR3: TGTGCCAGCAGTTTAGAAGAAGAAAAACTGTTTTTT.

This clonotype was seen repeatedly, ten times or more. The chain links TRBV3-1 to TRBJ1-1; no clear D gene. This CDR3 has 14 residues. The V end was cut by 1 base, the J end by 11 bases, with 17 bases between. Per germline, CDR1 LGHDT and CDR2 YNNKEL (reference sequence). The CDR3, as DNA: TGTGCCAGCAGCCAAGTAGGCCACCCTTTGGAGGCTTTCTTT. The encoded protein is CASSQVGHPLEAFF.

This clonotype has only a few counts. This clone may be a read error of a much larger clone one base away. V and J are TRBV20-1 and TRBJ2-1, with D perhaps given as TRBD1 or TRBD2 (5 bases each). The CDR3 runs to 14 residues. V lost 3 bases to trimming and J lost 5 bases, with 14 bases between them. CDR1 is DFQATT and CDR2 is SNEGSKA in the germline V gene (reference sequence). The CDR3 sequence: CSARKGTSNNEQFF. Here the CDR3 DNA reads TGCAGTGCTAGGAAGGGGACCTCGAACAATGAGCAGTTCTTC.

This clonotype was seen many times. The genes are TRBV6-2 or TRBV6-3 and TRBJ2-1, with D maybe TRBD2 (5 bases). This CDR3 spans 14 amino acids. Trimming removed 0 bases at V and 4 bases at J, with 7 bases between. Germline V gene lookup returns CDR1 MNHEY and CDR2 SVGEGT. The CDR3 is CASSYSRGYNEQFF. DNA for the CDR3: TGTGCCAGCAGTTACTCTAGAGGGTACAATGAGCAGTTCTTC.

This clonotype was detected many times. This sequence joins TRBV5-1 and TRBJ2-2; D is unresolved. CDR3 length: 12 amino acids. V was pared by 4 bases and J by 6 bases, with 7 bases between. Germline CDR1 is SGHRS and CDR2 is YFSETQ. The CDR3 protein is CASSIRPGELFF. The DNA for the CDR3 is TGCGCCAGCAGCATAAGACCCGGGGAGCTGTTTTTT.

There are many counts of this clonotype. CDR3 residues: CASSFGGGNTGELFF. CDR3 DNA: TGTGCCAGCAGCTTTGGGGGGGGGAACACCGGGGAGCTGTTTTTT. V usage is TRBV5-6 and J usage is TRBJ2-2; 7 positions match TRBD2. Germline V gene sequence: CDR1 SGHDT, CDR2 YYEEEE. V was pared by 2 bases and J by 1 base, with 2 bases of the junction left unmatched. The CDR3 is made up of 15 amino acids.

This clonotype has ten or more counts. This chain links TRBV25-1 with TRBJ2-1; D not resolved. Germline assignment: CDR1 MGHDK and CDR2 SYGVNS. V lost 5 bases and J lost 5, with 4 bases in between. This CDR3 comprises 11 residues. The CDR3 sequence: CASSRNNEQFF. DNA of the CDR3: TGTGCCAGCAGTCGTAACAATGAGCAGTTCTTC.

This clonotype was seen many times. The chain uses TRBV10-2 and TRBJ2-1; 13 bases align to TRBD2. V shed 8 bases and J 7 bases; nucleotides not matched to a gene: 8. Germline V gives CDR1 WSHSY, CDR2 SAAADI. The CDR3 loop spans 15 amino acids. The CDR3 here is CASGGLAGVWNEQFF. CDR3 DNA: TGCGCCAGCGGCGGACTAGCGGGAGTCTGGAATGAGCAGTTCTTC.

This clonotype was counted at least ten times. The DNA of the CDR3 is TGCAGCGTCCCTACCGGAGCTGAAGCTTTCTTT. Translated, it gives CSVPTGAEAFF. The J gene is TRBJ1-1, the V gene TRBV29-1, with D hard to call. Germline V gene lookup returns CDR1 SQVTM and CDR2 ANQGSEA. The CDR3 has 11 amino acids. Trimming removed 6 bases from V and 6 bases from J, with 11 bases in between.

In its sample, this clonotype was seen a few times. The rearrangement links TRBV5-1 to TRBJ1-2, with unresolved D. CDR1 SGHRS and CDR2 YFSETQ come from the germline V gene. The CDR3 has 15 amino acids. The germline V and J ends were trimmed by 0 bases and 2 bases, with 11 bases remaining between them. DNA for the CDR3: TGCGCCAGCAGCTTGGTGGCGGGTGCCAACTATGGCTACACCTTC. It yields the protein CASSLVAGANYGYTF.

This clonotype was recorded many times. The chain has TRBV20-1 and TRBJ1-5; D possibly corresponds to TRBD1 (6 bases). Germline V gene lookup returns CDR1 DFQATT and CDR2 SNEGSKA (reference sequence). The V end lost 1 base, the J end lost 3 bases, and 10 bases lay between the germline ends. CDR3 length equals 14 residues. CDR3 in DNA: TGCAGTGCTAGAGGCCCGGGGGCCAATCAGCCCCAGCATTTT. It is translated as CSARGPGANQPQHF.

This clonotype was observed at least ten times. This chain joins TRBV25-1 and TRBJ2-7; 7 nucleotides line up with TRBD1. The CDR3 spans 14 residues. Germline values: CDR1 MGHDK, CDR2 SYGVNS. The V segment lost 5 bases and the J segment 3 bases; nucleotides outside the gene matches: 7. CDR3 bases: TGTGCCAGCAGTTCTCAGACAGGGTTCTACGAGCAGTACTTC. Translated: CASSSQTGFYEQYF.

This clonotype was observed at least ten times. This sequence joins TRBV7-2 and TRBJ2-4; 8 nucleotides line up with TRBD1. V trimming: 5 bases; J trimming: 0 bases; junction bases outside the gene matches: 6. CDR1 is SGHTA and CDR2 is FQGNSA in the germline V gene. There are 16 residues in the CDR3. CDR3 sequence: CASSPEQGAAKNIQYF. DNA for the CDR3: TGTGCCAGCAGCCCGGAGCAGGGGGCAGCCAAAAACATTCAGTACTTC.

This clonotype was seen ten or more times. The chain joins TRBV16 to TRBJ2-1; D could derive from TRBD1 or TRBD2 (7 bases each). This CDR3 has 14 amino acids. Trimming stripped 6 bases from V and 13 bases from J, with 22 bases between. Per the germline V gene, CDR1 is KGHSY and CDR2 is FQNENV. Here the CDR3 reads CASSGDRDYGKQFF. CDR3 in DNA: TGTGCCAGCAGTGGAGACAGGGACTACGGGAAACAGTTCTTC.

V and J are TRBV12-3 or TRBV12-4 and TRBJ2-2; TRBD1 might be the D (6 bases). Trimming pared 5 bases from V and 8 bases from J, leaving 12 bases between. The length of the CDR3 is 13 residues. The CDR3 loop is CASSTLQGGELFF. The DNA of the CDR3 is TGTGCCAGCAGTACGTTACAGGGAGGGGAGCTGTTTTTT.

This clonotype was counted at least ten times. DNA for the CDR3: TGTGCCAGCAGCTCGGGACAGGGTTCCTACGAGCAGTACTTC. This sequence encodes CASSSGQGSYEQYF. The J gene is TRBJ2-7, the V gene TRBV7-2; 9 positions match TRBD1. In germline, CDR1 is SGHTA, CDR2 FQGNSA. Unmatched junction bases numbered 2, after V lost 4 bases and J lost 1 base. The CDR3 is made up of 14 amino acids.

This clonotype was seen ten or more times. J is TRBJ1-1 and V is TRBV5-1; no firm D call. Germline CDR1 and CDR2: SGHRS and YFSETQ. Trimming left V 0 bases short and J 2 bases short, with 17 bases between. The CDR3 is 17 amino acids. The DNA for the CDR3 is TGCGCCAGCAGCTTGGGTTGGGGTCTGGGATTAAACACTGAAGCTTTCTTT. Amino acid sequence: CASSLGWGLGLNTEAFF.

This clonotype appeared many times. V usage is TRBV20-1 and J usage is TRBJ2-3; perhaps TRBD2 as D (5 bases). Trimming cost V 6 bases and J 4 bases, with 20 bases left between them. This CDR3 is 15 amino acids long. Germline values: CDR1 DFQATT, CDR2 SNEGSKA (reference sequence). Here the CDR3 DNA reads TGCAGTGCGCATTCCGGGCTAGCTAACGCAGATACGCAGTATTTT. Protein product: CSAHSGLANADTQYF.

This clonotype was picked up a small number of times. The chain carries TRBV6-2 or TRBV6-3 and TRBJ2-1; D ambiguous. Trimming took 5 bases from V and 5 from J, leaving 4 bases between them. The CDR3 has 11 amino acids. The germline V gene has CDR1 MNHEY and CDR2 SVGEGT. CDR3 protein: CASSENNEQFF. The CDR3 DNA is TGTGCCAGCAGTGAGAACAATGAGCAGTTCTTC.

This clonotype was seen many times. The chain carries TRBV24-1 and TRBJ1-2, with D uncertain. The CDR3 covers 16 residues. Per the germline V gene, CDR1 is KGHDR and CDR2 is SFDVKD. Deletions cut 1 base from V and 8 bases from J, with 19 bases between. The CDR3 loop is CATSDFTGPEVSGYTF. CDR3 DNA: TGTGCCACCAGTGATTTCACGGGCCCCGAGGTATCCGGCTACACCTTC.

This clonotype was recorded at least ten times. The J gene is TRBJ1-5, the V gene TRBV5-5; no firm D call. The V end lost 0 bases, the J end lost 4 bases, and 8 bases lay between the germline ends. CDR1 is SGHKS and CDR2 is YYEKEE in the germline V gene (reference sequence). The length of the CDR3 is 14 residues. The CDR3 reads CASSLVGQNQPQHF. The CDR3, as DNA: TGTGCCAGCAGCTTGGTGGGTCAAAATCAGCCCCAGCATTTT.

In its sample, this clonotype was seen many times. The chain combines TRBV20-1 with TRBJ2-1; 10 bases align to TRBD2. CDR3 length: 15 residues. In germline, CDR1 is DFQATT, CDR2 SNEGSKA (reference sequence). Trimming took 0 bases from V and 9 from J; bases not matched to a gene: 8. The chain's CDR3 is CSARDPSGRGSEQFF. As DNA, the CDR3 is TGCAGTGCTAGAGATCCTAGCGGGAGAGGGAGTGAGCAGTTCTTC.

This clonotype has a count of ten or more. V gene TRBV7-9 combines with J gene TRBJ2-3; TRBD2 is a possible D gene (5 bases). Germline V CDR1 and CDR2: SEHNR, FQNEAQ (reference sequence). The length of the CDR3 is 13 residues. V was pared by 8 bases and J by 2 bases, with 11 bases between. The DNA for the CDR3 is TGTGCCAGCGATCCTAGCTACACAGATACGCAGTATTTT. Translating it yields CASDPSYTDTQYF.

The CDR3 coding sequence is TGTGCCAGCAGTTTGAGACAAGAGACTCAGCCCCAGCATTTT. Its translation: CASSLRQETQPQHF. The chain couples TRBV12-3 or TRBV12-4 to TRBJ1-5; D remains ambiguous. The CDR3 extends over 14 amino acids. V was shortened by 3 bases and J by 6 bases, with 12 bases between the two germline ends.

This clonotype was picked up many times. The gene calls are TRBV27 and TRBJ2-7; D gene ambiguous. The CDR3 is 16 amino acids. V was cut by 0 bases and J by 0 bases, with 12 bases left in between. Germline values: CDR1 MNHEY, CDR2 SMNVEV (reference sequence). As DNA, the CDR3 is TGTGCCAGCAGTTTATCGATAAGTCTGAACTCCTACGAGCAGTACTTC. Its translation: CASSLSISLNSYEQYF.

V and J are TRBV7-9 and TRBJ2-1; 7 bases line up with TRBD2. From germline, CDR1 is SEHNR and CDR2 FQNEAQ (reference sequence). V was clipped by 3 bases and J by 5 bases; unmatched bases: 7. CDR3 length: 15 amino acids. CDR3 in DNA: TGTGCCAGCAGCTTTAGCGGGTATGACGACAATGAGCAGTTCTTC. Encoded protein: CASSFSGYDDNEQFF.

This clonotype occurred many times. The J gene is TRBJ2-7, the V gene TRBV20-1; the D gene is possibly TRBD1 (5 bases). The CDR3 is made up of 14 amino acids. With 3 bases removed from V and 0 bases from J, the gap between germline ends came to 12 bases. Germline V lookup: CDR1 DFQATT, CDR2 SNEGSKA (reference sequence). CDR3 in DNA: TGCAGTGCTAGGGGAATCGACAGCTCCTACGAGCAGTACTTC. It codes for CSARGIDSSYEQYF.

The sample holds many counts of this clonotype. This chain connects TRBV6-2 or TRBV6-3 to TRBJ2-1, with D possibly matching TRBD2 (6 bases). Germline CDR1 reads MNHEY; CDR2 reads SVGEGT. The CDR3 totals 17 residues. V was trimmed by 0 bases and J by 3 bases, leaving 15 bases between them. CDR3 in DNA: TGTGCCAGCAGTTACTCGATCTCGGTAGCGGACTACAATGAGCAGTTCTTC. Translating it yields CASSYSISVADYNEQFF.

The V call is TRBV15, the J call TRBJ1-4, with D hard to call. There are 14 residues in the CDR3. The germline V and J ends were trimmed by 1 base and 5 bases, with 8 bases remaining between them. The germline V gene encodes CDR1 LNHNV and CDR2 YYDKDF (reference sequence). CDR3 nucleotides: TGTGCCACCAGCAGAGCTGGTCCCAATGAAAAACTGTTTTTT. Protein product: CATSRAGPNEKLFF.

This clonotype was counted many times. This chain links TRBV2 with TRBJ1-2; 8 bases map to TRBD1. Germline lookup yields CDR1 SNHLY and CDR2 FYNNEI. The CDR3 spans 14 residues. V lost 6 bases, J lost 8 bases, and 11 bases stayed unmatched. The CDR3 DNA follows: TGTGCCAGCAGGGATACAGGGGGTAAGGGCGGCTACACCTTC. This codes for CASRDTGGKGGYTF.